A single sample is the source of the 24 T cell receptor beta chains below, sequenced in a study of CD8 T cells in ankylosing spondylitis. TCRdb called the 5' RACE reads again in MiXCR, with one record for every CDR3 protein. The table lists around 210,000 distinct CDR3 sequences, 8% to 9% of them singletons. Sequencing was performed on blood, either unsorted or a sorted T cell fraction (not recorded which). Receptors originate from a female donor with ankylosing spondylitis or in good health (not recorded which).

This clonotype came up many times. This chain joins TRBV28 and TRBJ2-4, with D possibly called TRBD1 or TRBD2 (5 bases each). Germline V gene lookup returns CDR1 MDHEN and CDR2 SYDVKM. V was shortened by 6 bases and J by 1 base, with 10 bases between the two germline ends. CDR3 length: 14 amino acids. CDR3 bases: TGTGCCAGCAGCCTAGCAGGGGCCAAAAACATTCAGTACTTC. Translation: CASSLAGAKNIQYF.

Of note for this clonotype: A read error is possible here, since a much larger clone lies one base away. The rearrangement uses TRBV20-1 and TRBJ2-1; 8 nucleotides match TRBD2. The CDR3 length is 15 residues. The germline V gene encodes CDR1 DFQATT and CDR2 SNEGSKA (reference sequence). V gave up 4 bases and J gave up 7 bases; unmatched junction bases: 12. The CDR3 loop is CSATHDGRAGNEQFF. In nucleotides, the CDR3 is TGCAGTGCTACCCATGACGGGAGGGCCGGGAATGAGCAGTTCTTC.

This clonotype was counted many times. V is TRBV12-3 or TRBV12-4 and J is TRBJ2-1; the match to TRBD1 covers 9 bases. This CDR3 contains 15 residues. Unmatched junction bases numbered 7, after V lost 7 bases and J lost 3 bases. CDR3 sequence reads: CASMRGQGVYNEQFF. CDR3 sequence (DNA): TGTGCCAGCATGAGGGGACAGGGAGTCTACAATGAGCAGTTCTTC.

This clonotype was seen repeatedly, ten times or more. This sequence joins TRBV18 and TRBJ2-1; maybe TRBD1 (6 bases). The CDR3 loop spans 13 amino acids. Germline loops: CDR1 KGHSH, CDR2 LQKENI. V was cut by 3 bases and J by 7 bases, with 10 bases left in between. The CDR3 region is CASSPTTGNEQFF. CDR3 DNA: TGTGCCAGCTCACCGACTACAGGGAATGAGCAGTTCTTC.

Note on this clonotype: A much larger clone lies a single base off, so this may be a read error. The chain employs TRBV29-1 and TRBJ2-5, with D possibly TRBD2 on 6 matching bases. Looked up from germline, CDR1 is SQVTM and CDR2 is ANQGSEA. The CDR3 length is 12 residues. The DNA for the CDR3 is TGCAACGTCACTATAGCGGAGACGACCCAGTACTTC. Its translation: CNVTIAETTQYF.

In its sample, this clonotype was seen many times. The CDR3 region has the DNA TGTGCCAGCAGTTACTTTGGACAGGGGAAGAATCCGGAGCAGTTCTTC. It is translated as CASSYFGQGKNPEQFF. The chain carries TRBV6-5 and TRBJ2-1; 9 positions match TRBD1. With V trimmed by 1 base and J by 10 bases, 11 bases remained unmatched. The CDR3 covers 16 residues. The germline V gene encodes CDR1 MNHEY and CDR2 SVGAGI.

This clonotype was observed many times. The rearrangement joins TRBV6-1 to TRBJ2-5, with D unresolved. Germline-derived CDR1 and CDR2 are MNHNS and SASEGT. V was trimmed by 4 bases and J by 0 bases, leaving 6 bases between them. The CDR3 is 13 amino acids. CDR3 DNA: TGTGCCAGCAGTGGAAGCTACCAAGAGACCCAGTACTTC. Its translation: CASSGSYQETQYF.

This clonotype appeared many times. This chain uses TRBV20-1 with TRBJ2-7, with 12 bases aligning to TRBD2. The length of the CDR3 is 16 residues. CDR1 DFQATT and CDR2 SNEGSKA come from the germline V gene (reference sequence). V shed 5 bases, J shed 7 bases, and the junction held 15 bases outside the gene matches. CDR3 nucleotides: TGCAGTGCTTACGGACTAGCGGGACGAGAGCCGGGAGAGCAGTACTTC. Protein product: CSAYGLAGREPGEQYF.

This clonotype was observed at least ten times. The V call is TRBV5-4, the J call TRBJ2-1; TRBD2 matches at 9 bases. Germline loops: CDR1 SGHNT, CDR2 YYREEE (reference sequence). J lost 0 bases, V lost 2 bases, and 12 bases had no gene match. The CDR3 spans 19 residues. The DNA for the CDR3 is TGTGCCAGCAGCTTCCCGGGACTAGCAAAAGGGAGCTCCTACAATGAGCAGTTCTTC. Translation: CASSFPGLAKGSSYNEQFF. Full variable domain (rest looked up from reference TRBV5-4 and TRBJ2-1): ETGVTQSPTHLIKTRGQQVTLRCSSQSGHNTVSWYQQALGQGPQFIFQYYREEENGRGNFPPRFSGLQFPNYSSELNVNALELDDSALYLCASSFPGLAKGSSYNEQFFGPGTRLTVL.

This clonotype showed up just a few times. The gene calls are TRBV7-2 and TRBJ2-1; TRBD2 aligns across 14 bases. This CDR3 region has 16 residues. The ends lost 1 base at V and 8 bases at J; junction bases unmatched: 4. Germline loops: CDR1 SGHTA, CDR2 FQGNSA. The CDR3 loop reads CASSLGLAGGWDEQFF. The CDR3, as DNA: TGTGCCAGCAGCTTAGGACTAGCGGGAGGGTGGGATGAGCAGTTCTTC.

This clonotype was seen ten or more times. V gene TRBV7-2 combines with J gene TRBJ2-5; D is possibly TRBD2 (5 bases). The CDR3 loop spans 14 amino acids. V dropped 3 bases and J dropped 4 bases, with 12 bases sitting between them. CDR1 and CDR2 from the germline V gene are SGHTA and FQGNSA. The CDR3 loop is CASSFQAAGETQYF. The CDR3 region has the DNA TGTGCCAGCAGCTTCCAGGCGGCGGGAGAGACCCAGTACTTC. The full variable domain, with the rest looked up from reference TRBV7-2 and TRBJ2-5, is GAGVSQSPSNKVTEKGKDVELRCDPISGHTALYWYRQSLGQGLEFLIYFQGNSAPDKSGLPSDRFSAERTGGSVSTLTIQRTQQEDSAVYLCASSFQAAGETQYFGPGTRLLVL.

This clonotype was seen a few times. This sequence joins TRBV19 and TRBJ1-2; no clear D. Germline-derived CDR1 and CDR2 are LNHDA and SQIVND (reference sequence). V lost 3 bases, J lost 8 bases, and 13 bases lay in between. CDR3 length: 13 residues. The CDR3 region has the DNA TGTGCCAGTAGTATCGGTCCGGAGGGCGGCTACACCTTC. The encoded protein is CASSIGPEGGYTF.

Written as DNA, the CDR3 is TGTGCCAGCAGAACTAGCGGGGACACAGATACGCAGTATTTT. Its protein product is CASRTSGDTDTQYF. This chain links TRBV6-1 with TRBJ2-3; 10 bases fit TRBD2. V dropped 6 bases and J dropped 2; count of bases not matched to a gene: 2. There are 14 residues in the CDR3. Germline V gene sequence: CDR1 MNHNS, CDR2 SASEGT.

Points on this clonotype: This may be a read error: a much more frequent sequence differs by one nucleotide. The chain uses TRBV21-1 and TRBJ2-7; the table's D call, TRBD2, was not checked against the DNA. TRBV21-1 is a documented pseudogene. The CDR3 is 17 amino acids. CDR3: CASNKGGPSSHTYEQYF. The CDR3 DNA follows: TGTGCCAGCAACAAAGGGGGACCTAGCAGTCACACCTACGAGCAGTACTTC.

This clonotype was seen repeatedly, ten times or more. The chain has TRBV7-8 and TRBJ1-1, with D maybe TRBD1 (5 bases). The CDR3 covers 16 residues. The ends were cut back, 0 bases at V and 4 bases at J, with 15 bases in the middle. CDR1 and CDR2 (germline): SGHVS, FQNEAQ. CDR3 DNA sequence: TGTGCCAGCAGCTTAGCCTTCAGGGCGAGGACCACTGAAGCTTTCTTT. Protein sequence: CASSLAFRARTTEAFF.

Points on this clonotype: A much bigger clone sits one base away, suggesting this may be a read error. J is TRBJ1-1 and V is TRBV20-1; no reliable D call. Looked up from germline, CDR1 is DFQATT and CDR2 is SNEGSKA (reference sequence). The CDR3 totals 12 residues. Trimming cost V 7 bases and J 3 bases, with 12 bases left between them. The CDR3 DNA reads TGCAGTGGAGTACAAGGACACACTGAAGCTTTCTTT. Its translation is CSGVQGHTEAFF.

This sequence joins TRBV7-9 and TRBJ1-2, with D uncertain. With 4 bases removed from V and 0 bases from J, the gap between germline ends came to 15 bases. This CDR3 spans 16 amino acids. In germline, CDR1 is SEHNR, CDR2 FQNEAQ (reference sequence). The CDR3 reads CASSSPWVQANYGYTF. In DNA form, the CDR3 reads TGTGCCAGCAGCTCTCCTTGGGTGCAGGCTAACTATGGCTACACCTTC. The full variable domain, in which reference TRBV7-9 and TRBJ1-2 provide the parts outside the CDR3, is DTGVSQNPRHKITKRGQNVTFRCDPISEHNRLYWYRQTLGQGPEFLTYFQNEAQLEKSRLLSDRFSAERPKGSFSTLEIQRTEQGDSAMYLCASSSPWVQANYGYTFGSGTRLTVV.

This chain joins TRBV7-9 and TRBJ2-7; D is ambiguous. From germline, CDR1 is SEHNR and CDR2 FQNEAQ (reference sequence). Trimming left V 1 base short and J 5 bases short, with 12 bases between. There are 14 residues in the CDR3. The CDR3 protein is CASSLVESVDEQYF. DNA of the CDR3: TGTGCCAGCAGCTTAGTGGAAAGCGTCGACGAGCAGTACTTC.

This clonotype was seen at least ten times. This rearrangement joins TRBV7-8 to TRBJ2-1, with D unresolved. The V end lost 8 bases, the J end lost 0 bases, and 11 bases lay between the germline ends. CDR1 is SGHVS, CDR2 FQNEAQ, per germline. This CDR3 comprises 14 residues. The CDR3 DNA reads TGTGCCAGCCGTTTGGCAGCCTCCTACAATGAGCAGTTCTTC. Its translation: CASRLAASYNEQFF.

J is TRBJ1-4 and V is TRBV5-4; possible D gene TRBD1, 5 bases. The CDR3 length is 16 residues. Germline CDR1 and CDR2: SGHNT and YYREEE (reference sequence). Deletions cut 5 bases from V and 7 bases from J, with 21 bases between. The CDR3 protein is CASSRDLAVAVEKLFF. The CDR3 coding sequence is TGTGCCAGCAGTCGGGACCTAGCAGTGGCCGTTGAAAAACTGTTTTTT.

This clonotype came up many times. The chain uses TRBV29-1 and TRBJ1-2, with 11 nucleotides matching TRBD1. V was pared by 7 bases and J by 3 bases, with 7 bases of the junction left unmatched. This CDR3 has 14 amino acids. In germline, CDR1 is SQVTM, CDR2 ANQGSEA. The chain's CDR3 is CSADRTGGDYGYTF. The CDR3 DNA is TGCAGCGCTGACCGGACAGGGGGCGACTATGGCTACACCTTC.

This clonotype came up many times. V usage is TRBV3-1 and J usage is TRBJ2-1, with D possibly being TRBD2 (6 bases). The germline gives CDR1 LGHDT, CDR2 YNNKEL (reference sequence). CDR3 length: 17 amino acids. Trimming removed 3 bases at V and 0 bases at J, with 15 bases between. CDR3 region: CASSQAGRRSSYNEQFF. The CDR3 DNA reads as TGTGCCAGCAGCCAGGCGGGACGGCGAAGCTCCTACAATGAGCAGTTCTTC.

This clonotype was seen repeatedly, ten times or more. This chain uses TRBV12-3 or TRBV12-4 with TRBJ2-3; D is uncertain. Trimming took 3 bases from V and 6 from J, leaving 13 bases between them. This CDR3 contains 14 residues. The CDR3 coding sequence is TGTGCCAGCAGTTTTCCCCCTCACCTGGATACGCAGTATTTT. The encoded protein is CASSFPPHLDTQYF.

The sample holds many counts of this clonotype. CDR3 residues: CASSDREQNTEAFF. Here the CDR3 DNA reads TGTGCCAGCTCAGACAGGGAACAGAACACTGAAGCTTTCTTT. V is TRBV18 and J is TRBJ1-1, with 7 bases that match TRBD1. The CDR3 sequence is 14 residues long. V dropped 5 bases and J dropped 1; count of bases not matched to a gene: 4. CDR1 and CDR2 (germline): KGHSH, LQKENI.